The source of this T cell receptor (beta chain) is a study of T cell repertoires in cytomegalovirus infection. MiXCR, applied by TCRdb to the reads, yields one record per CDR3 protein. The sample contains hundreds of thousands of distinct CDR3 sequences, approximately 33% of which appear only once. Germline V gene data show CDR1 as KGHSH and CDR2 as LQKENI. V lost 8 bases to trimming and J lost 9 bases; unmatched junction nucleotides: 9. The length of the CDR3 is 15 residues. This clonotype was detected only a few times. Antigen unknown. J is TRBJ2-1 and V is TRBV18; 14 bases align to TRBD2. The sample in question was cultured PBMCs, obtained from culture after CMV antigen stimulation. The clonotype comes from a human donor in good health (CMV status not recorded). Some clones in this sample may be carry-over from other donors' samples. CDR3 coding DNA: TGTGCCAGCCACCCGGGACTAGCGGGAGCGGTTGAGCAGTTCTTC. It specifies CASHPGLAGAVEQFF.